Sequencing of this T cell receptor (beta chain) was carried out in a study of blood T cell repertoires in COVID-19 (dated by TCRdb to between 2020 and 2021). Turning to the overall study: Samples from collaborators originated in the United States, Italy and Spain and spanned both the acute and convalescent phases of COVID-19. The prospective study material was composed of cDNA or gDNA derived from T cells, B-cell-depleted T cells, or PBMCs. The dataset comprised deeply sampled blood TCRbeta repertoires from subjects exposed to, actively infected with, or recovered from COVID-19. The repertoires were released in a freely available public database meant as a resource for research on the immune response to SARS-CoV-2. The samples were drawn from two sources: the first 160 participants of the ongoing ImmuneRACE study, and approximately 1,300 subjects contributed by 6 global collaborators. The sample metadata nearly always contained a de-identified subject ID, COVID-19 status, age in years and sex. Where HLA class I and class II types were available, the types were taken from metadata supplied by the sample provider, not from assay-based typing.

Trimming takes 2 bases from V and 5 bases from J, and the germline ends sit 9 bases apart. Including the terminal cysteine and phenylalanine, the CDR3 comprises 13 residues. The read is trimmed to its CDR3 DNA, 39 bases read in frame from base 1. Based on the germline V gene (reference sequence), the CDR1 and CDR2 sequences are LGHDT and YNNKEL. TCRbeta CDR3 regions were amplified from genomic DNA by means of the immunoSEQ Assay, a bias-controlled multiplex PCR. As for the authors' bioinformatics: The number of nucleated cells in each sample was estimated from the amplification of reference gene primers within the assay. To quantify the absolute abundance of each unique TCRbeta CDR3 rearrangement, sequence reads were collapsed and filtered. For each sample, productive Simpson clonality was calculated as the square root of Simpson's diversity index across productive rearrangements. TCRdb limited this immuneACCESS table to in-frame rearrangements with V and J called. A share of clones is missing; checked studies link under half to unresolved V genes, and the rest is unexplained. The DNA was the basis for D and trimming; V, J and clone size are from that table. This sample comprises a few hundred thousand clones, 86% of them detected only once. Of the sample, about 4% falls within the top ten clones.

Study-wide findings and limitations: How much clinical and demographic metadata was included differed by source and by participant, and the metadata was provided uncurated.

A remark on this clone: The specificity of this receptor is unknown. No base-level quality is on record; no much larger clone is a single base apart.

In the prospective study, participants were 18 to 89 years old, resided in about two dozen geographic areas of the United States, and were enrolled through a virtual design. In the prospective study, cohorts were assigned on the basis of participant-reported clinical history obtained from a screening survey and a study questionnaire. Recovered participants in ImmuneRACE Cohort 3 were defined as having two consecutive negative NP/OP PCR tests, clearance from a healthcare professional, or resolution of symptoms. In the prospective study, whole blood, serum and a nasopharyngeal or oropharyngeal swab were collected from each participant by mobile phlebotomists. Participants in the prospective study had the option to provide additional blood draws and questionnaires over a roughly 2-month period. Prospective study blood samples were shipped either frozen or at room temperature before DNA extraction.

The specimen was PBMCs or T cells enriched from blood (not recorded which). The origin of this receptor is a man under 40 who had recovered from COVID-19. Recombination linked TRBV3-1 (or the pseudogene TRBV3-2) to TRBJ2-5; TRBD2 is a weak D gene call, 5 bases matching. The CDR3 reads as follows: CASSQRGPETQYF. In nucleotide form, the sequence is TGTGCCAGCAGCCAACGGGGTCCGGAGACCCAGTACTTC.